This TCR beta chain was documented in a study of cytomegalovirus exposure and HLA in healthy donors. Trimming pared 0 bases from V and 5 bases from J, leaving 12 bases between. The CDR3 loop spans 14 amino acids. The germline CDR1 and CDR2 sequences are SGHRS and YFSETQ. Study results and limitations: Among CMV-associated TCR beta chains, most appeared HLA-restricted in a later analysis.

13 Jbeta primers and 60 Vbeta primers were used for the PCR. The data were produced by immunoSEQ multiplex PCR, yet TCRdb's version contains in-frame clones alone and is incomplete. The table shows over 150,000 clones, with more than 70% occurring only once. Details on this clone: The antigen remains unidentified.

Material: PBMCs. The chain has TRBV5-1 and TRBJ2-7; tentative D call: TRBD1 (5 bases). The receptor was isolated from a man between 60 and 70 years old in good health and CMV-seronegative. As DNA, the CDR3 is TGCGCCAGCAGCTTGGTGGGCAGGGAAAACGAGCAGTACTTC. Its translation: CASSLVGRENEQYF.